This T cell receptor (beta chain) emerged from a study of regulatory T cells in long-lasting Graves disease. Across the whole study: In persistent Graves' disease, antithyroid drugs had been taken for over 5 years and TSH receptor antibodies stayed positive. Overall study findings and caveats: Gene preferences differed: TRBV28, TRBJ1-2, TRBJ2-5 in persistent cases.

Time point noted: persistent/refractory GD, antithyroid drugs over 5 years with positive TRAb. From RNA extracted from PBMCs, the TCR library was made. Roughly 9.6-milliliter peripheral blood samples went into EDTA tubes. CDR3 regions were amplified by Arm-PCR using iRepertoire HTBI primers to build TCR beta libraries. Under the authors' procedure: Identification across samples found more than 55 TRBV and approximately 15 TRBJ segments. TCRdb recomputed calls from the multiplex PCR reads with MiXCR, one row per CDR3 protein. V and J calls and clone size were set by TCRdb, not the authors. The profile covers 300,000 to 500,000 distinct CDR3 sequences, with roughly 20% appearing a single time and less than 25% taken by the ten largest. Comment on this clonotype: No antigen is known for it.

This CDR3 has 17 residues. V shed 6 bases and J 1 base; nucleotides not matched to a gene: 10. CDR1 and CDR2 (germline): MDHEN, SYDVKM. The V gene is TRBV28, the J gene TRBJ2-2; 8 bases are a match to TRBD2. The sample in question was peripheral blood mononuclear cells (PBMCs), obtained when the disease was refractory, from a patient treated with antithyroid drugs. This TCR derives from a female donor with Graves disease. CDR3 region: CASRGVAGGLNTGELFF. CDR3 DNA sequence: TGTGCCAGCAGGGGGGTTGCGGGAGGACTGAACACCGGGGAGCTGTTTTTT.